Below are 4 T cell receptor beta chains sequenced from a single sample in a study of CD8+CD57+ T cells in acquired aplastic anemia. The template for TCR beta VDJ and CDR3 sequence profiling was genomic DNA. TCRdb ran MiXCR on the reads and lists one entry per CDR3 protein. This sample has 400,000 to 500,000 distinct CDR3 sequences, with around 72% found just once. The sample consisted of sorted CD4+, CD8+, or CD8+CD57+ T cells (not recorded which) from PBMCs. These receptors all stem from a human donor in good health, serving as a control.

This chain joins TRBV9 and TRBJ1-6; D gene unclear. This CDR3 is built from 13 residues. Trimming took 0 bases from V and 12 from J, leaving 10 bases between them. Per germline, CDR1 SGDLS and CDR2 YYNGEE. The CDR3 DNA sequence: TGTGCCAGCAGCGTAGCTACAGCCCAACCCCTCCACTTT. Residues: CASSVATAQPLHF. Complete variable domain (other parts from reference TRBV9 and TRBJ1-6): DSGVTQTPKHLITATGQRVTLRCSPRSGDLSVYWYQQSLDQGLQFLIQYYNGEERAKGNILERFSAQQFPDLHSELNLSSLELGDSALYFCASSVATAQPLHFGNGTRLTVT.

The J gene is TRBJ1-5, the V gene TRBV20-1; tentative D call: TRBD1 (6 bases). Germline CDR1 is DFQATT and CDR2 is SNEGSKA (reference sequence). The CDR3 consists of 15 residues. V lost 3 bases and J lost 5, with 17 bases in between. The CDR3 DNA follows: TGCAGTGCTAGTTCCAGGGGAAGGCAAGATCAGCCCCAGCATTTT. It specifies CSASSRGRQDQPQHF.

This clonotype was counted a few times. The CDR3 DNA is TGTGCCAGCAGCTCCTACGACAGGGAGGGACTCCACTTT. Encoded protein: CASSSYDREGLHF. The V gene is TRBV7-9, the J gene TRBJ1-6, with 7 bases lining up with TRBD1. Trimming removed 4 bases from V and 16 bases from J; junction bases left unmatched: 10. Germline CDR1 is SEHNR and CDR2 is FQNEAQ (reference sequence). The CDR3 runs 13 residues.

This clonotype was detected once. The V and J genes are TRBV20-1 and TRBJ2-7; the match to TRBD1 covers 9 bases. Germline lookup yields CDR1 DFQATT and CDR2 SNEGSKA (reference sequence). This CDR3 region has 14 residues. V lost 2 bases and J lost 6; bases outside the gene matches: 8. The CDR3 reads CSARTGTGLSEQYF. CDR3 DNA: TGCAGTGCTAGAACCGGGACAGGGTTGTCCGAGCAGTACTTC.